Shown below are 8 T cell receptor beta chains from a single sample sequenced in a study of response to subunit inactivated influenza vaccine. TCRdb independently ran MiXCR on the RT-PCR reads; one entry per CDR3 protein. The data show a few hundred thousand distinct CDR3 sequences, around 13% seen once. The specimen was PBMCs from blood, collected 12 days after vaccination. The receptors were sampled from a man aged 45-60 years who received an inactivated influenza vaccine.

In its sample, this clonotype was seen a few times. V and J are TRBV7-9 and TRBJ1-4; TRBD1 matches at 7 bases. Germline CDR1 reads SEHNR; CDR2 reads FQNEAQ (reference sequence). This CDR3 comprises 15 residues. J gave up 5 bases and V 5 bases, and 8 bases lay outside the gene matches. CDR3 nucleotides: TGTGCCAGCAGCCTCACGACAGGGCTAAATGAAAAACTGTTTTTT. This gives the protein CASSLTTGLNEKLFF.

The chain employs TRBV29-1 and TRBJ2-7, with D unresolved. Per the germline V gene, CDR1 is SQVTM and CDR2 is ANQGSEA. Trimming took 6 bases from V and 3 from J, leaving 15 bases between them. This CDR3 spans 13 amino acids. The CDR3 DNA follows: TGCAGCGTCTTGGGGATATGGGACTACGAGCAGTACTTC. Protein product: CSVLGIWDYEQYF.

The chain has TRBV12-3 or TRBV12-4 and TRBJ1-5; no clear D. The CDR3 is 16 residues long. V lost 1 base and J lost 3, with 13 bases in between. The CDR3, as DNA: TGTGCCAGCAGTTTAGGGGCCCCGGGTTACAATCAGCCCCAGCATTTT. The encoded protein is CASSLGAPGYNQPQHF.

This clonotype was counted a few times. The CDR3 sequence is CASSSVLAGGPDTQYF. CDR3 nucleotides: TGTGCCAGCAGTTCCGTACTAGCGGGGGGTCCAGATACGCAGTATTTT. The rearrangement joins TRBV6-5 to TRBJ2-3; 12 bases agree with TRBD2. V dropped 4 bases and J dropped 4; count of bases not matched to a gene: 6. Germline CDR1 MNHEY, CDR2 SVGAGI. The CDR3 runs to 16 residues.

The CDR3 here is CASRAGPKQFF. CDR3 DNA: TGCGCCAGCAGGGCCGGGCCCAAGCAGTTCTTC. The chain has TRBV5-1 and TRBJ2-1, with D uncertain. Between the trimmed V and J ends, which lost 5 bases and 11 bases, there was a span of 11 bases. Germline V gene data show CDR1 as SGHRS and CDR2 as YFSETQ. The CDR3 spans 11 residues.

This clonotype was counted once. J is TRBJ2-1 and V is TRBV28, with 8 bases aligning to TRBD1. Germline loops: CDR1 MDHEN, CDR2 SYDVKM. This CDR3 has 16 amino acids. The ends lost 3 bases at V and 4 bases at J; junction bases unmatched: 8. The CDR3 sequence: CASSFGAGGRYNEQFF. In nucleotides, the CDR3 is TGTGCCAGCAGTTTTGGGGCAGGGGGCAGATACAATGAGCAGTTCTTC.

The V gene is TRBV7-9, the J gene TRBJ2-5; D not resolved. The CDR3 is made up of 15 amino acids. Trimming stripped 5 bases from V and 3 bases from J, with 16 bases between. The germline V gene has CDR1 SEHNR and CDR2 FQNEAQ (reference sequence). CDR3 region: CASSPGLFDKETQYF. The DNA for the CDR3 is TGTGCCAGCAGCCCTGGGCTCTTTGATAAAGAGACCCAGTACTTC.

In its sample, this clonotype was seen a few times. The V gene is TRBV4-1, the J gene TRBJ1-5; the D gene is possibly TRBD1 (5 bases). Per the germline V gene, CDR1 is MGHRA and CDR2 is YSYEKL. The CDR3 covers 14 residues. V dropped 4 bases and J dropped 1 base, with 8 bases sitting between them. The CDR3: CASSPRQSNQPQHF. The DNA of the CDR3 is TGCGCCAGCAGCCCGAGACAGAGCAATCAGCCCCAGCATTTT.